The clone carrying this TCR beta chain was seen a single time. These data originate in a study of control samples from healthy donors and cancer patients. V lost 4 bases, J lost 1 base, and 6 bases stayed unmatched. The CDR3 length is 18 residues. Per the germline V gene, CDR1 is SEHNR and CDR2 is FQNEAQ (reference sequence). The repertoire was sequenced with immunoSEQ multiplex PCR; TCRdb's copy has only in-frame clones and lacks some. The sample gives some 130,000 clones, about 90% of which show up once; around 2.1% is in the top ten. This clonotype was obtained from a woman between 45 and 60 years old in good health. The sequenced sample was blood. This chain links TRBV7-9 with TRBJ2-3, with 15 bases lining up with TRBD2. CDR3 nucleotides: TGTGCCAGCAGCTCTGGACTAGCGGGGGGGCCTGGCACAGATACGCAGTATTTT. This encodes CASSSGLAGGPGTDTQYF.